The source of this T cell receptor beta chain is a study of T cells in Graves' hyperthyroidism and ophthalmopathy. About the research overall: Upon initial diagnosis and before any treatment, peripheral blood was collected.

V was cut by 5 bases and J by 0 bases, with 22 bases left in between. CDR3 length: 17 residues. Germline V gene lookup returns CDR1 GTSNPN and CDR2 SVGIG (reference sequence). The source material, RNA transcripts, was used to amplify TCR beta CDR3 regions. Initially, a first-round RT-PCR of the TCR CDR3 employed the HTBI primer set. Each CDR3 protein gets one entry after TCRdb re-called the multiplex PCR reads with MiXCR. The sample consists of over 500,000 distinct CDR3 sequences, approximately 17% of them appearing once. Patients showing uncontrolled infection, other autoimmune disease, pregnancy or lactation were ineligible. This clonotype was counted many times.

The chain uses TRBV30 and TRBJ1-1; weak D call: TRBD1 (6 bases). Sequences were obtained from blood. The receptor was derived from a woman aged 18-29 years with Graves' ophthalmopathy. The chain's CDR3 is CAWEDFPGQRMNTEAFF. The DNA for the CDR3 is TGTGCCTGGGAGGACTTCCCGGGACAAAGGATGAACACTGAAGCTTTCTTT.